The clone carrying this T cell receptor beta chain was seen a few times. TCRdb re-analysed the 5' RACE reads in MiXCR, keeping a single row per CDR3 protein. The data contain around 1.7 million distinct CDR3 sequences, around a third of them seen just once; the ten biggest clones take up approximately 0.25%. The data originate from a study of identical twins. From germline, CDR1 is SGHKS and CDR2 YYEKEE (reference sequence). The CDR3 length is 16 residues. V shed 4 bases, J shed 7 bases, and the junction held 13 bases outside the gene matches. Only healthy Caucasians were included as donors. The V and J genes are TRBV5-5 and TRBJ1-4, with 7 bases that match TRBD1. The TCR comes from a newborn girl in good health. The sequenced sample consisted of cord blood. CDR3 coding DNA: TGTGCCAGCAGCCCCCAACCGGACAGGCCCCTTGAAAAACTGTTTTTT. Its protein is CASSPQPDRPLEKLFF.